This record concerns one T cell receptor (beta chain) sequence. The source of the sample is a study of shared clonotypes between healthy human individuals. Positive CCR7 selection of CD45RO-negative cells yielded the naive CD8 cells, and terminally differentiated effector memory CD45RA+ cells were excluded. The V end was cut by 4 bases, the J end by 0 bases, with 12 bases between. The length of the CDR3 is 15 residues. Looked up from germline, CDR1 is SEHNR and CDR2 is FQNEAQ (reference sequence). Sequencing was performed with immunoSEQ multiplex PCR; in TCRdb, only in-frame clones are kept and a portion is missing. The repertoire includes hundreds of thousands of clones, approximately 95% of them detected once, and about 0.11% sits in the top ten.

The chain employs TRBV7-9 and TRBJ1-1; D unresolved. The sequence was collected from a woman in her 30s in good health. Input material: naive CD8+ T cells sorted from blood. CDR3 loop: CASSYSVEMNTEAFF. The CDR3 DNA reads TGTGCCAGCAGCTATTCAGTCGAGATGAACACTGAAGCTTTCTTT.